The rows below give T cell receptor beta chains drawn from one sample of a study of blood T cell repertoires in COVID-19. The assay was immunoSEQ multiplex PCR, and TCRdb's table has in-frame clones only and misses some. The data hold roughly 200,000 clones, with 90% observed a single time. The specimen sequenced was peripheral blood. These receptor sequences come from a man aged 50-59 years with acute or convalescent COVID-19. Both conserved end residues are part of each CDR3. A D gene is named only where the DNA matches it firmly. For some rows the clone size is stated as once, few or many, or as a class when expanded; others skip it.

j_gene,v_gene,d_gene,abundance,CDR3nt,CDR3aa
TRBJ1-2,TRBV29-1,NA,NA,TGCAGCGTTGAAAGAGCGTTTCCACGGGGCTATGGCTACACCTTC,CSVERAFPRGYGYTF
TRBJ1-6,TRBV30,NA,NA,TGTGCCTGGAGTATCGATGATCTCGCGGCTTACAATTCACCCCTCCACTTT,CAWSIDDLAAYNSPLHF
TRBJ1-6,TRBV18,NA,NA,TGTGCCAGCTCACCGTCCAGCTCCTATAATTCACCCCTCCACTTT,CASSPSSSYNSPLHF
TRBJ1-6,TRBV27,NA,NA,TGTGCCAGCAGTATTGACAGGACTTCACCCCTCCACTTT,CASSIDRTSPLHF
TRBJ1-5,TRBV5-1,NA,NA,TGCGCCAGCAGCCTGGGGGGGGATCAGCCCCAGCATTTT,CASSLGGDQPQHF
TRBJ2-1,TRBV11-1,TRBD1,NA,TGTGCCAGCAGCCCGGAGGGACAGGGATACAATGAGCAGTTCTTC,CASSPEGQGYNEQFF
TRBJ1-5,TRBV27,NA,NA,TGTGCCAGCAGTCGGTCTTTGGATCAGCCCCAGCATTTT,CASSRSLDQPQHF
TRBJ1-1,TRBV21-1,NA,NA,TGTGCCAGCAGTCTACTCGGGGGGGCGCGGGGCACTGAAGCTTTCTTT,CASSLLGGARGTEAFF
TRBJ1-5,TRBV6-1,NA,NA,TGTGCCAGCAGTGATGGCCCCCTTGAGCCCCAGCATTTT,CASSDGPLEPQHF
TRBJ1-1,TRBV12-3/TRBV12-4,TRBD1,few,TGTGCCAGCAGCGACGGACAGGGCGAAGCTTTCTTT,CASSDGQGEAFF
TRBJ2-7,TRBV6-5,NA,NA,TGTGCCAGCAGGCGGACGGGGGAGCCTATCGAGCAGTACTTC,CASRRTGEPIEQYF
TRBJ2-5,TRBV7-8,NA,NA,TGTGCCAGCAGCTCCCTTAGCTATACGGAAGAGACCCAGTACTTC,CASSSLSYTEETQYF
TRBJ1-6,TRBV9,NA,NA,TGTGCCAGCAGCGTAGTTAGCAGTAATTCACCCCTCCACTTT,CASSVVSSNSPLHF
TRBJ1-6,TRBV6-5,NA,NA,TGTGCCAGCAGTTACCAGCAGAGGAAAAATTCACCCCTCCACTTT,CASSYQQRKNSPLHF
TRBJ2-5,TRBV29-1,NA,NA,TGCAGCGTTGATGCGGGCCAAGAGACCCAGTACTTC,CSVDAGQETQYF
TRBJ1-4,TRBV28,TRBD1,NA,TGTGCCAGCCAAGATGACAGGGGGGAAAAACTGTTTTTT,CASQDDRGEKLFF
TRBJ2-7,TRBV27,NA,NA,TGTGCCAGCACCCTCACTACGGGGAGCTCCTACGAGCAGTACTTC,CASTLTTGSSYEQYF
TRBJ1-1,TRBV12-5,NA,NA,TGTGCTAGTGGTTTGGACGACCGCTACAGCTCTAACACTGAAGCTTTCTTT,CASGLDDRYSSNTEAFF
TRBJ1-1,TRBV5-8,NA,NA,TGTGCCAGCAGTAGGATCGGGGGGAATACTGAAGCTTTCTTT,CASSRIGGNTEAFF
TRBJ2-6,TRBV14,NA,NA,TGTGCCAGCAGCCAGGGGCTTCACTCTGGGGCCAACGTCCTGACTTTC,CASSQGLHSGANVLTF
TRBJ1-5,TRBV6-5,TRBD1,few,TGTGCCAGCAGCCAGGGACAGAGCAATCAGCCCCAGCATTTT,CASSQGQSNQPQHF
TRBJ1-1,TRBV7-9,NA,NA,TGTGCCAGCAGCCAATTGAACACTGAAGCTTTCTTT,CASSQLNTEAFF
TRBJ1-5,TRBV7-3,NA,NA,TGTGCCAGCAGCATGAACAGGTGTCTTCTTAGGCATCAGCCCCAGCATTTT,CASSMNRCLLRHQPQHF
TRBJ2-7,TRBV9,TRBD2,once,TGTGCCAGCAGCGTAGCGGGCGGGGGGGAGTTGGACGAGCAGTACTTC,CASSVAGGGELDEQYF
TRBJ1-1,TRBV4-1,TRBD1,NA,TGCGCCAGCAGCCAAGACGGATTATTCGACAGGGACACTGAAGCTTTCTTT,CASSQDGLFDRDTEAFF
TRBJ1-1,TRBV9,NA,NA,TGTGCCAGCAGCGCCTACATCGACGCGGGGACGTCGGGTGAAGCTTTCTTT,CASSAYIDAGTSGEAFF
TRBJ1-1,TRBV5-6,TRBD1,NA,TGTGCCAGCAGCCAGGGGGCGCGGGCTGAAGCTTTCTTT,CASSQGARAEAFF
TRBJ1-2,TRBV7-9,NA,NA,TGTGCCAGCAGCTTAGTACAGAACTATGGCTACACCTTC,CASSLVQNYGYTF
TRBJ2-3,TRBV29-1,NA,NA,TGCAGCGCCTATGAGGCCTTTCTTCCCACAGATACGCAGTATTTT,CSAYEAFLPTDTQYF